This TCR beta chain came from a study of PD-L1 blockade in urothelial cancer. In the study overall: Every 3 weeks, patients received intravenous atezolizumab 1,200 mg, beginning 2014. Analyzed time points were 3 weeks (second dose) and 6 weeks after therapy began. Findings and limits, study-wide: Survival was better when pretreatment blood TCR clonality fell below the median.

Repertoires were generated with immunoSEQ multiplex PCR, while TCRdb's copy carries only in-frame clones and drops some. Of over 100,000 clones listed, around 93% are singletons. This clone was detected ten times or more. Its antigen is undetermined. Time point of the sample: peripheral blood 6 weeks after treatment start. Patient sample counts ranged from 1 to 8, pretreatment and on-treatment. The clonotype was recovered from a man in his 60s with urothelial cancer. Sequenced material: PBMCs, taken around atezolizumab (anti-PD-L1) treatment.

CDR3 amino acids: CASEGQGYEQYF. Written as DNA, the CDR3 is TGTGCCAGCGAGGGACAGGGCTACGAGCAGTACTTC. The V and J genes are TRBV6-1 and TRBJ2-7; 9 bases align to TRBD1. This CDR3 has 12 amino acids. The ends lost 8 bases at V and 3 bases at J; junction bases unmatched: 2. Germline CDR1 reads MNHNS; CDR2 reads SASEGT.